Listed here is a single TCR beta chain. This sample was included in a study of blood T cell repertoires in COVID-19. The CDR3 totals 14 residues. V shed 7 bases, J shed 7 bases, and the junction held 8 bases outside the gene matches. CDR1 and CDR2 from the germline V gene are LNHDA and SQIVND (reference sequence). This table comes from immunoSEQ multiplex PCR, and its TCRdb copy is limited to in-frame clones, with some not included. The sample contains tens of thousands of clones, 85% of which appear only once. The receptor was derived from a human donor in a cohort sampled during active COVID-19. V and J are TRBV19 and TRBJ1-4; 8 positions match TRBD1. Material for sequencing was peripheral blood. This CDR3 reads CASTLQGVGEKLFF. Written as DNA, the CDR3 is TGTGCCAGTACCCTACAGGGGGTGGGTGAAAAACTGTTTTTT.